This T cell receptor (beta chain) was captured in a study of cytomegalovirus exposure and HLA in healthy donors. Separation from the approximately 710-subject first cohort characterized the approximately 120-subject validation cohort, to which the donors belonged. TCRdb's copy holds only in-frame clones and misses some; the assay was immunoSEQ multiplex PCR. The sample records about 140,000 clones, roughly 81% being singletons. The germline gives CDR1 SGHAT, CDR2 FQNNGV. The CDR3 has 15 amino acids. Deletions cut 3 bases from V and 4 bases from J, with 13 bases between. This receptor was obtained from a woman younger than 45 in good health and CMV-seronegative. Sequenced sample: PBMCs. This sequence joins TRBV11-2 and TRBJ1-3, with a weak D call TRBD1 (6 bases). DNA for the CDR3: TGTGCCAGCAGCTTCCCCTTACAGGGCGGAAACACCATATATTTT. Its translation is CASSFPLQGGNTIYF.